This T cell receptor beta chain was sequenced in a study of cytomegalovirus exposure and HLA in healthy donors. Donors showed nominal health when sampled, although they likely had unrecorded immune exposures. The length of the CDR3 is 12 residues. Germline-derived CDR1 and CDR2 are SGHDT and YYEEEE. Trimming shortened V by 4 bases and J by 4 bases, and 9 bases separated the two germline ends. With 60 Vbeta and 13 Jbeta primers, the PCR was carried out. Assay used: immunoSEQ multiplex PCR; TCRdb lists only in-frame clones, some missing. The sample carries some 150,000 clones, roughly 9.6% recorded once. Study observations and caveats: Data from an earlier analysis indicated that most TCR beta V segments were productive either about 90% or about 30% of the time.

This clone was detected a few times. Its antigen is currently unknown. Sequences were obtained from PBMCs. This chain links TRBV5-6 with TRBJ2-7; weak D call: TRBD1 (5 bases). The TCR originated in a woman aged 35 to 49 in good health and CMV-seropositive. CDR3 sequence (DNA): TGTGCCAGCAGCGTCAGGGCGTACGAGCAGTACTTC. Translated, it gives CASSVRAYEQYF.